This T cell receptor beta chain was profiled in a study of CD8 T cells in ankylosing spondylitis. Whole-study results and caveats: The study identified a TCR beta motif of about eight highly homologous variants that appeared characteristic of ankylosing spondylitis blood.

This clonotype turned up a few times. Its matching antigen is unknown. CDR3 length: 15 residues. Germline V gene sequence: CDR1 DFQATT, CDR2 SNEGSKA (reference sequence). The trim removed 6 bases at V and 3 bases at J, leaving 10 bases unmatched. TCRdb used MiXCR to reprocess the 5' RACE reads, holding one entry per CDR3 protein. The sample has approximately 400,000 distinct CDR3 sequences; roughly a quarter are singletons. The chain joins TRBV20-1 to TRBJ2-3; 9 nucleotides agree with TRBD2. The sequence was obtained from a male donor with ankylosing spondylitis. Sample: blood, either unsorted or a sorted T cell fraction (not recorded which). This chain's CDR3 is CSALSGRGGTDTQYF. CDR3 in DNA: TGCAGTGCCCTTAGCGGGAGAGGGGGTACAGATACGCAGTATTTT.